This T cell receptor beta chain was recovered during a study of blood T cell repertoires in COVID-19. The wider study: Collection of acute and convalescent COVID-19 samples took place in the United States, Italy and Spain.

Original methodology: Reference gene primer amplification gave nucleated cell count estimates. Libraries were prepared by immunoSEQ multiplex PCR; TCRdb keeps only in-frame clonotypes and omits some of them. Clone size and V and J calls were adopted from that table, with D and trimming inferred from the DNA. This sample has about 220,000 clones; around 84% occur once, and the top ten carry around 3%. The CDR3 covers 15 residues. CDR1 is SGHAT and CDR2 is FQNNGV in the germline V gene. Trimming took 8 bases from V and 0 from J; bases not matched to a gene: 10. Sequencing input: peripheral blood. The rearrangement links TRBV11-2 to TRBJ2-7; 7 positions agree with TRBD2. The clonotype was recovered from a man in his fifties who had recovered from COVID-19. The CDR3 loop is CASHSTSALSYEQYF. CDR3 coding DNA: TGTGCCAGCCATTCTACTAGCGCACTCTCCTACGAGCAGTACTTC.